Listed below are T cell receptor beta chains from one sample, sequenced in a study of blood T cell repertoires in COVID-19. Sequencing was performed with immunoSEQ multiplex PCR; in TCRdb, only in-frame clones are kept and a portion is missing. The sample contains roughly 140,000 clones, around 80% of which appear only once. What was sequenced was peripheral blood. All receptors come from a woman aged 45-60 years in a cohort sampled during active or convalescent COVID-19. Each CDR3 is given with its conserved first and last residue. D genes are given only for firm matches. Only part of the rows carry a size: once, few, many, or a class if the clone is expanded.

CDR3 DNA,CDR3 protein,D gene,clone size,J gene,V gene
TGTGCCATCAGTGGGGGACTAGGCTCCTACGAGCAGTACTTC,CAISGGLGSYEQYF,TRBD2,NA,TRBJ2-7,TRBV10-3
TGCAGCGTTGAGGTACAGGGATACAATGAGCAGTTCTTC,CSVEVQGYNEQFF,NA,NA,TRBJ2-1,TRBV29-1
TGTGCCAGCAGCAGGACAGAGAGCTCCTACAATGAGCAGTTCTTC,CASSRTESSYNEQFF,NA,NA,TRBJ2-1,TRBV7-3
TGTGCCAGCAGCTTAGAGAGGGTAGGCTATGGCTACACCTTC,CASSLERVGYGYTF,NA,NA,TRBJ1-2,TRBV13
TGTGCCACCACGGGTCAGCGGAACACTGAAGCTTTCTTT,CATTGQRNTEAFF,NA,few,TRBJ1-1,TRBV19
TGTGCCAGCAGCGTAGAACATAATCCCTACGAGCAGTACTTC,CASSVEHNPYEQYF,NA,NA,TRBJ2-7,TRBV9
TGTGCCAGCAGTCCCGAGGACAGGGGGACGTACGAGCAGTACTTC,CASSPEDRGTYEQYF,TRBD1,NA,TRBJ2-7,TRBV6-5
TGTGCCAGTAGGTCCGGGGAATTGAACACTGAAGCTTTCTTT,CASRSGELNTEAFF,NA,few,TRBJ1-1,TRBV19
TGTGCCAGCAGCCCCCGTACAGTGTGGAGGAAGTATAATTCACCCCTCCACTTT,CASSPRTVWRKYNSPLHF,NA,NA,TRBJ1-6,TRBV21-1
TGTGCCAGCTCACCGACGACTTCTGAAGCTTTCTTT,CASSPTTSEAFF,NA,NA,TRBJ1-1,TRBV18
TGTGCCAGCAGAGGACAGGGGGCGGACGGCTACACCTTC,CASRGQGADGYTF,TRBD1,NA,TRBJ1-2,TRBV6-6
TGCGCCAGCAGCCCGCTCAGGATCAACACCGGGGAGCTGTTTTTT,CASSPLRINTGELFF,NA,once,TRBJ2-2,TRBV5-1
TGTGCTAGTGGCAAGGACTTCACCCCGGGGGAGACCCAGTACTTC,CASGKDFTPGETQYF,NA,NA,TRBJ2-5,TRBV12-5
TGTGCCAGCACCCCCTATGACGCAGGGGAGACTTCACCCCTCCACTTT,CASTPYDAGETSPLHF,NA,NA,TRBJ1-6,TRBV5-4
TGTGCCAGCAGTTACTCCGGGAGCTCCTACGAGCAGTACTTC,CASSYSGSSYEQYF,NA,NA,TRBJ2-7,TRBV6-5
TGTGCCAGCAGTGCCGCCGGGACAGACACTGAAGCTTTCTTT,CASSAAGTDTEAFF,TRBD1,many,TRBJ1-1,TRBV2
TGTGCCAGCAGCTCCCCCGGACAGGGTACTGGCTACACCTTC,CASSSPGQGTGYTF,TRBD1,NA,TRBJ1-2,TRBV7-9
TGTGCCAGCAGCTCGGGTGGCTATGGCTACACCTTC,CASSSGGYGYTF,NA,NA,TRBJ1-2,TRBV5-5
TGTGCCAGCAGCGCCTTTTTAGATTCACCCCTCCACTTT,CASSAFLDSPLHF,NA,once,TRBJ1-6,TRBV11-3
TGTGCCAGCAGCTTAGGTTTGAGCGGGGGCCCCACAGATACGCAGTATTTT,CASSLGLSGGPTDTQYF,TRBD2,few,TRBJ2-3,TRBV11-2
TGTGCCAGCAGTGTCACTAGTACTCTCGCGGATACGCAGTATTTT,CASSVTSTLADTQYF,NA,NA,TRBJ2-3,TRBV2
TGTGCCAGCAGCTTTACACAGGACAGCAGCTCCTATAATTCACCCCTCCACTTT,CASSFTQDSSSYNSPLHF,NA,NA,TRBJ1-6,TRBV5-8
TGTGCCAGCAGTGTGGGGCTCCATAATTCACCCCTCCACTTT,CASSVGLHNSPLHF,NA,NA,TRBJ1-6,TRBV2
TGTGCCAGCAGCCGCCGGGACAGGGACTACGAGCAGTACTTC,CASSRRDRDYEQYF,TRBD1,NA,TRBJ2-7,TRBV9
TGTGCCTGGAGTGTTCAGGGCGGAAACAAAAAACTGTTTTTT,CAWSVQGGNKKLFF,NA,NA,TRBJ1-4,TRBV30
TGTGCCAGCAGCTCCTCTAACCCGGGACAGGGTAGTTCCGGGGAGCTGTTTTTT,CASSSSNPGQGSSGELFF,TRBD1,once,TRBJ2-2,TRBV11-2
TGCAGTGCTAGTTTCGGTCGGGGGCAGCCCCAGCATTTT,CSASFGRGQPQHF,NA,NA,TRBJ1-5,TRBV20-1
TGTGCCTGGAGTGCGCAGTCCTATAATTCACCCCTCCACTTT,CAWSAQSYNSPLHF,NA,NA,TRBJ1-6,TRBV30
TGTGCCAGCAGCCAAGAGATGACAGTCGCAACTAATGAAAAACTGTTTTTT,CASSQEMTVATNEKLFF,NA,NA,TRBJ1-4,TRBV3-1/TRBV3-2
TGCGCAGCCGGGACTGAGGAGACCCAGTACTTC,CAAGTEETQYF,NA,NA,TRBJ2-5,TRBV10-1
TGTGCCAGCTCACCTACCCTGGCGGGGGGTGCCGGGGAGCTGTTTTTT,CASSPTLAGGAGELFF,TRBD2,NA,TRBJ2-2,TRBV18